Presented here are 19 T cell receptor beta chains from one specimen sequenced in a study of T-cell reconstitution after alpha-beta-depleted transplantation in children. A TCRbeta library incorporating unique molecular identifiers was prepared. TCRdb ran MiXCR on the PCR reads and lists one entry per CDR3 protein. The sample lists about 310,000 distinct CDR3 sequences, more than 20% occurring once. This specimen was PBMCs, mostly from graft donor cells, taken 180 days after TCRalphabeta/CD19-depleted stem cell transplant. These receptors were collected from a male patient under 18 who had a stem cell transplant for acute lymphoblastic leukemia, so the T cells may come from the graft donor.

The genes are TRBV18 and TRBJ2-7, with 7 bases that match TRBD2. CDR3 length equals 17 residues. V dropped 2 bases and J dropped 6; count of bases not matched to a gene: 16. Germline-derived CDR1 and CDR2 are KGHSH and LQKENI. In DNA form, the CDR3 reads TGTGCCAGCTCACCAACGCTGGGGCGGGAGTATTGGGGCGAGCAGTACTTC. It codes for CASSPTLGREYWGEQYF.

This clonotype was counted only a few times. This chain links TRBV9 with TRBJ2-1, with 7 bases aligning to TRBD2. The CDR3 is 16 amino acids. The ends lost 4 bases at V and 7 bases at J; junction bases unmatched: 14. Per germline, CDR1 SGDLS and CDR2 YYNGEE. CDR3 coding DNA: TGTGCCAGCAGCTTCTACGCGGGAGCTTGGGGAAATGAGCAGTTCTTC. Translating it yields CASSFYAGAWGNEQFF. The entire variable domain, with the rest obtained from reference TRBV9 and TRBJ2-1, is as follows: DSGVTQTPKHLITATGQRVTLRCSPRSGDLSVYWYQQSLDQGLQFLIQYYNGEERAKGNILERFSAQQFPDLHSELNLSSLELGDSALYFCASSFYAGAWGNEQFFGPGTRLTVL.

The rearrangement uses TRBV5-1 and TRBJ2-5, with D possibly being TRBD2 (6 bases). The V end was cut by 5 bases, the J end by 0 bases, with 8 bases between. The germline CDR1 and CDR2 sequences are SGHRS and YFSETQ. The CDR3 sequence is 13 residues long. The CDR3 region is CASSGTHQETQYF. CDR3 sequence (DNA): TGCGCCAGCAGTGGGACTCACCAAGAGACCCAGTACTTC.

This clonotype was observed many times. The rearrangement joins TRBV4-2 to TRBJ2-7; D is perhaps TRBD1 or TRBD2 (5 bases each). The CDR3 contains 15 residues. Germline CDR1 reads LGHNA; CDR2 reads YNFKEQ. The V gene lost 4 bases and the J gene lost 0 bases, with 13 bases spanning the gap. CDR3 amino acids: CASSRSGANSYEQYF. The CDR3, as DNA: TGTGCCAGCAGCCGATCCGGGGCTAACTCCTACGAGCAGTACTTC.

The chain combines TRBV24-1 with TRBJ2-5, with D hard to call. Germline V gene lookup returns CDR1 KGHDR and CDR2 SFDVKD. Trimming pared 3 bases from V and 4 bases from J, leaving 11 bases between. The CDR3 runs to 14 residues. The CDR3 reads CATSDAGKGETQYF. The CDR3 nucleotides are TGTGCCACCAGTGATGCAGGAAAAGGAGAGACCCAGTACTTC.

The chain joins TRBV20-1 to TRBJ2-4; D is unresolved. CDR1 and CDR2 from the germline V gene are DFQATT and SNEGSKA (reference sequence). The CDR3 loop spans 16 amino acids. Trimming took off 1 base at V and 0 bases at J, with 13 bases between the two ends. CDR3 residues: CSARALVDLAKNIQYF. As DNA, the CDR3 is TGCAGTGCTAGAGCCCTAGTGGATCTAGCCAAAAACATTCAGTACTTC.

This clonotype was counted between two and nine times. CDR3 sequence: CASSLALGLLTDTQYF. In DNA, the CDR3 is TGCGCCAGCAGCTTGGCCCTGGGACTACTTACAGATACGCAGTATTTT. The J gene is TRBJ2-3, the V gene TRBV5-1, with 7 bases lining up with TRBD2. The CDR3 is 16 residues long. Looked up from germline, CDR1 is SGHRS and CDR2 is YFSETQ. V lost 0 bases, J lost 3 bases, and 7 bases stayed unmatched. The full variable domain, its missing parts supplied by reference TRBV5-1 and TRBJ2-3, is KAGVTQTPRYLIKTRGQQVTLSCSPISGHRSVSWYQQTPGQGLQFLFEYFSETQRNKGNFPGRFSGRQFSNSRSEMNVSTLELGDSALYLCASSLALGLLTDTQYFGPGTRLTVL.

This clonotype has more than one count but fewer than ten. V usage is TRBV20-1 and J usage is TRBJ1-1; D ambiguous. The V gene's germline CDR1 is DFQATT and CDR2 SNEGSKA (reference sequence). Trimming cost V 1 base and J 2 bases, with 17 bases left between them. This CDR3 is 16 amino acids long. The CDR3 loop is CSARGPPRNGNTEAFF. The CDR3 DNA reads TGCAGTGCTAGAGGTCCTCCCAGAAACGGTAACACTGAAGCTTTCTTT.

This clonotype was seen once. Written as DNA, the CDR3 is TGTGCCAGTACAAGGGGTAGCGGGAGCGATGAGCAGTTCTTC. Translation gives CASTRGSGSDEQFF. The V and J genes are TRBV19 and TRBJ2-1, with 9 positions matching TRBD2. Unmatched junction bases numbered 9, after V lost 7 bases and J lost 8 bases. This CDR3 comprises 14 residues. From germline, CDR1 is LNHDA and CDR2 SQIVND (reference sequence).

V usage is TRBV11-1 and J usage is TRBJ1-1, with D unclear. The germline V gene has CDR1 SGHAT and CDR2 FQDESV (reference sequence). V was clipped by 1 base and J by 10 bases, with 7 bases between them. The CDR3 length is 11 residues. CDR3 DNA: TGTGCCAGCAGCTTAGGTTCTCTAGCTTTCTTT. Translating gives CASSLGSLAFF.

The chain uses TRBV19 and TRBJ2-1, with D unresolved. The V gene's germline CDR1 is LNHDA and CDR2 SQIVND (reference sequence). The CDR3 runs 14 residues. Trimming shortened V by 6 bases and J by 0 bases, and 9 bases separated the two germline ends. The CDR3 here is CASRNGPSYNEQFF. Here the CDR3 DNA reads TGTGCCAGTAGGAACGGACCCTCCTACAATGAGCAGTTCTTC.

V usage is TRBV5-1 and J usage is TRBJ1-5; D perhaps matches TRBD1 (5 bases). The V end lost 3 bases, the J end lost 0 bases, and 10 bases lay between the germline ends. Per the germline V gene, CDR1 is SGHRS and CDR2 is YFSETQ. CDR3 length: 15 amino acids. Here the CDR3 DNA reads TGCGCCAGCAGCTACGGGACGGCTAGCAATCAGCCCCAGCATTTT. It translates to CASSYGTASNQPQHF.

This clonotype has more than one count but fewer than ten. V usage is TRBV7-3 and J usage is TRBJ2-1; the match to TRBD2 covers 9 bases. V lost 2 bases to trimming and J lost 6 bases; unmatched junction nucleotides: 8. CDR3 length: 16 amino acids. The germline V gene encodes CDR1 SGHTA and CDR2 FQGTGA. CDR3 in DNA: TGTGCCAGCAGCTTAGAATCCGGACTAGCGAGCAATGAGCAGTTCTTC. Protein: CASSLESGLASNEQFF.

This clonotype was found a few times. The V and J genes are TRBV7-8 and TRBJ2-1; no firm D call. Germline values: CDR1 SGHVS, CDR2 FQNEAQ. The CDR3 has 16 amino acids. The V gene lost 2 bases and the J gene lost 10 bases, with 21 bases spanning the gap. The DNA of the CDR3 is TGTGCCAGCAGCTTATTGGCCCCCGTTTTAACTTGCGAGCAGTTCTTC. It is translated as CASSLLAPVLTCEQFF.

This clonotype was observed at least ten times. This chain joins TRBV5-1 and TRBJ2-2; D perhaps matches TRBD2 (6 bases). V lost 2 bases and J 3 bases, leaving 8 bases between the germline ends. The CDR3 has 14 residues. The germline V gene has CDR1 SGHRS and CDR2 YFSETQ. The CDR3 DNA reads as TGCGCCAGCAGCTTACTAGCCTACACCGGGGAGCTGTTTTTT. It is translated as CASSLLAYTGELFF.

The chain joins TRBV29-1 to TRBJ1-1; no definite D call. The CDR3 runs 12 residues. Trimming took off 2 bases at V and 5 bases at J, with 9 bases between the two ends. The germline gives CDR1 SQVTM, CDR2 ANQGSEA. In DNA form, the CDR3 reads TGCAGCGTTGAACCGGGAGGGACTGAAGCTTTCTTT. Translation: CSVEPGGTEAFF.

This clonotype was detected only a few times. The gene calls are TRBV12-3 or TRBV12-4 and TRBJ2-7, with 7 bases identical to TRBD2. V trimming: 2 bases; J trimming: 3 bases; junction bases outside the gene matches: 4. CDR3 length: 14 residues. The CDR3 loop is CASSLSGTFYEQYF. The CDR3 region has the DNA TGTGCCAGCAGTTTAAGCGGGACTTTCTACGAGCAGTACTTC.

The J gene is TRBJ1-4, the V gene TRBV20-1; no clear D gene. This CDR3 is built from 16 residues. Trimming cost V 6 bases and J 0 bases, with 17 bases left between them. Germline V gives CDR1 DFQATT, CDR2 SNEGSKA (reference sequence). CDR3 in DNA: TGCAGTGCCAGTCATGGGCAGATCTCAACTAATGAAAAACTGTTTTTT. This encodes CSASHGQISTNEKLFF.

The CDR3 here is CASSLVLGRDTQYF. The CDR3 nucleotides are TGTGCCAGCAGCTTAGTGCTCGGACGGGATACGCAGTATTTT. The chain employs TRBV7-9 and TRBJ2-3; D is undetermined. The V and J ends lost 1 base and 6 bases respectively, with 11 bases between them. Germline assignment: CDR1 SEHNR and CDR2 FQNEAQ (reference sequence). The CDR3 extends over 14 amino acids.